Listed below are T cell receptor beta chains from one sample, sequenced in a study of shared clonotypes between healthy human individuals. Profiled with immunoSEQ multiplex PCR; TCRdb holds only in-frame clones, not every one. The table lists over 2 million clones, 85% to 95% of them singletons. The material sequenced was naive CD4+ T cells from PBMCs. The receptors were sampled from a man between 18 and 29 years old in good health. Some clones in this sample may be carry-over from other donors' samples. CDR3s include the opening cysteine and the closing phenylalanine or tryptophan. A D gene is named only where the DNA matches it firmly. A clone size is listed for some rows: how often the clone was seen (once, few, many), or a class if it is expanded.

TRBV5-1	-	TRBJ2-2	TRBD1	TGCGCCAGCAGCTTGACAGGGGTTGCGAACACCGGGGAGCTGTTTTTT	CASSLTGVANTGELFF
TRBV5-4	-	TRBJ2-1	TRBD2	TGTGCCAGCAAATCCCGGACTAGCGGGGATAATGAGCAGTTCTTC	CASKSRTSGDNEQFF
TRBV6-1	-	TRBJ2-5	TRBD1	TGTGCCAGCAGTCGGGACAGGGGACAAGAGACCCAGTACTTC	CASSRDRGQETQYF
TRBV2	-	TRBJ1-4	-	TGTGCCAGCAGTGACCCCCGGGCAGTTGAAAAACTGTTTTTT	CASSDPRAVEKLFF
TRBV7-9	-	TRBJ2-3	TRBD2	TGTGCCAGCAGACCGAGACTAGCGGGAAACACAGATACGCAGTATTTT	CASRPRLAGNTDTQYF
TRBV5-1	-	TRBJ1-4	-	TGCGCCAGCAGTGGTGGGGCGACTAATGAAAAACTGTTTTTT	CASSGGATNEKLFF
TRBV18	-	TRBJ1-5	TRBD1	TGTGCCAGCTCACGGACAGGGGAAAATCAGCCCCAGCATTTT	CASSRTGENQPQHF
TRBV28	-	TRBJ2-7	TRBD1	TGTGCCAGCAGTCCCCGTCCGGGACAGCCTAGCTCCTACGAGCAGTACTTC	CASSPRPGQPSSYEQYF
TRBV5-4	-	TRBJ2-7	-	TGTGCCAGCAGCAAAGCCCGGGGGCGGAGCGAGCAGTACTTC	CASSKARGRSEQYF
TRBV6-5	-	TRBJ2-7	TRBD1	TGTGCCAGCAGGCCAGGGACAGCCCGCTCCTACGAGCAGTACTTC	CASRPGTARSYEQYF
TRBV7-9	-	TRBJ2-7	-	TGTGCCAGCAGCTTAGTCGGAGACGAGCAGTACTTC	CASSLVGDEQYF
TRBV4-1	-	TRBJ2-7	-	TGCGCCAGCAGCCTTCTCTTGGGAGGGGGCCCCGGGTACGAGCAGTACTTC	CASSLLLGGGPGYEQYF
TRBV4-3	-	TRBJ2-3	TRBD2	TGCGCCAGCACAGAGACTAGCGGAACAGATACGCAGTATTTT	CASTETSGTDTQYF
TRBV19	-	TRBJ2-6	TRBD1	TGTGCCAGTAGTATAGCCCGGGGGCCGGGACAGGGTTCCTCTGGGGCCAACGTCCTGACTTTC	CASSIARGPGQGSSGANVLTF
TRBV7-3	-	TRBJ2-7	-	TGTGCCAGCAGCTCCCGGACCGGCACCGGTTGGAACTACGAGCAGTACTTC	CASSSRTGTGWNYEQYF
TRBV5-1	few	TRBJ1-1	-	TGCGCCAGCAGCTCCCACAGGGATCGCACTGAAGCTTTCTTT	CASSSHRDRTEAFF
TRBV9	-	TRBJ2-7	-	TGTGCCAGCAGCGTAGGAAGGGGCTCCTACGAGCAGTACTTC	CASSVGRGSYEQYF
TRBV5-1	-	TRBJ1-4	-	TGCGCCAGCAGCTTGCAGTCACAAGCAACTAATGAAAAACTGTTTTTT	CASSLQSQATNEKLFF
TRBV28	-	TRBJ2-1	TRBD2	TGTGCCAGCCGTTTCAGCGGGGCCAATGAGCAGTTCTTC	CASRFSGANEQFF
TRBV5-1	once	TRBJ1-1	-	TGCGCCAGCAGCCCCTCCTTGACAGGAATGAACACTGAAGCTTTCTTT	CASSPSLTGMNTEAFF
TRBV2	-	TRBJ2-5	TRBD2	TGTGCCAGCGCCCCGGGGGGGTTGTACCAAGAGACCCAGTACTTC	CASAPGGLYQETQYF
TRBV6-5	-	TRBJ2-2	-	TGTGCCAGCAGTTACTCGGGGAACACCGGGGAGCTGTTTTTT	CASSYSGNTGELFF
TRBV9	-	TRBJ2-5	-	TGTGCCAGCAGCCCGCAGGCCCGAACCCAAGAGACCCAGTACTTC	CASSPQARTQETQYF
TRBV28	-	TRBJ1-4	TRBD1	TGTGCCAGCAGTTTAGGGGACAGGAGGAATGAAAAACTGTTTTTT	CASSLGDRRNEKLFF
TRBV6-1	-	TRBJ2-5	TRBD1	TGTGCCAGCAGTGGGGGACAGATCCAAGAGACCCAGTACTTC	CASSGGQIQETQYF
TRBV19	once	TRBJ1-5	TRBD1	TGTGCCAGTAGTATGACGGCAGGGGGGGTTCAGCCCCAGCATTTT	CASSMTAGGVQPQHF
TRBV6-1	-	TRBJ2-7	-	TGTGCCAGCAGGAAGGGCCGGGACAACTCCTACGAGCAGTGCTTC	CASRKGRDNSYEQCF
TRBV2	-	TRBJ1-1	-	TGTGCCAGCAGTCCCGGGGCCCGGCGCGTCACTGAAGCTTTCTTT	CASSPGARRVTEAFF
TRBV19	-	TRBJ2-7	TRBD1	TGTGCCAGTATAGGACAGGGGGCAGCCGAGCAGTACTTC	CASIGQGAAEQYF
TRBV2	-	TRBJ1-4	TRBD1	TGTGCCAGCAATATGGACAGGGCTAATGAAAAACTGTTTTTT	CASNMDRANEKLFF
TRBV1	-	TRBJ2-3	-	TGCACCAGCAGCCAAGATTGGTTGAGACTAGCGGGAGTTCAGGGGCAGGCAGATACGCAGTATTTT	CTSSQDWLRLAGVQGQADTQYF
TRBV4-1	-	TRBJ2-1	TRBD2	TGCGCCAGCAGCGCACTCTGGACTAGCGGGAGTGAGCAGTTCTTC	CASSALWTSGSEQFF
TRBV5-6	-	TRBJ2-5	-	TGTGCCAGCAGCTTGGGGCGCCCGACACAAGAGACCCAGTACTTC	CASSLGRPTQETQYF
TRBV7-7	-	TRBJ2-2	TRBD1	TGTGCCAGCAGCACACCTCCGGGACAGGGGATCACCGGGGAGCTGTTTTTT	CASSTPPGQGITGELFF
TRBV14	-	TRBJ2-2	-	TGTGCCAGCAGCCAAGGACTACACGGGGAGCTGTTTTTT	CASSQGLHGELFF
TRBV30	-	TRBJ2-3	TRBD1	TGTGCCTGGAGTGTAGTGGCAGGGGGTGTGACAGATACGCAGTATTTT	CAWSVVAGGVTDTQYF
TRBV6-5	-	TRBJ2-7	TRBD1	TGTGCCAGCAGTTACACCCGACAGGGAAATGGGGAGCAGTACTTC	CASSYTRQGNGEQYF